The 4 T cell receptor beta chains presented below share a single source sample, sequenced in a study of blood T cells in healthy people across ages. Combining a sample-barcoded 5' primer with a J-beta primer mix, a second PCR ran for about 7 to 11 cycles. TCRdb re-called the 5' RACE reads through MiXCR, storing one row per CDR3 protein. The sample holds 710,000 or so distinct CDR3 sequences, less than 40% seen once. The sample taken for sequencing was blood. The receptors shown here come from a woman older than 75 in good health.

This clonotype was picked up many times. The V call is TRBV5-6, the J call TRBJ1-2; no reliable D call. CDR1 and CDR2 from the germline V gene are SGHDT and YYEEEE. The CDR3 totals 14 residues. V lost 7 bases and J 2 bases, leaving 15 bases between the germline ends. CDR3 DNA: TGTGCCAGCGCCCCCCTCGGAGGAAACTATGGCTACACCTTC. Protein: CASAPLGGNYGYTF.

The chain combines TRBV4-2 with TRBJ2-3; possibly TRBD2 for D (5 bases). Looked up from germline, CDR1 is LGHNA and CDR2 is YNFKEQ. The CDR3 consists of 18 residues. V lost 2 bases and J 1 base, leaving 19 bases between the germline ends. For the CDR3, the DNA is TGTGCCAGCAGCCAAACGGTGGCGCGGGCCGCGGGCACAGATACGCAGTATTTT. The encoded protein is CASSQTVARAAGTDTQYF.

V and J are TRBV12-3 or TRBV12-4 and TRBJ2-5, with 9 bases identical to TRBD2. TRBJ2-7 explains the end of the DNA better; the J call may be wrong. The CDR3 spans 14 residues. The chain's CDR3 is CASSSGTSKFEQYF. DNA of the CDR3: TGTGCCAGCAGTTCCGGGACTAGCAAGTTCGAGCAGTACTTC.

This clonotype was counted at least ten times. J is TRBJ2-6 and V is TRBV6-1; D gene uncertain. The ends were cut back, 4 bases at V and 0 bases at J, with 13 bases in the middle. Germline CDR1 is MNHNS and CDR2 is SASEGT. CDR3 size: 17 residues. The DNA for the CDR3 is TGTGCCAGCAGTGGGCGCGGCAGCCGCTCTGGGGCCAACGTCCTGACTTTC. This sequence encodes CASSGRGSRSGANVLTF.